A single sample is the source of the 10 T cell receptor beta chains below, sequenced in a study of human T cells and chemical hapten exposure (TCRdb year 2021). The library was prepared using RACE. This sample was sequenced with a NextSeq 500. The public reads were quality trimmed at Q25 with fastp and then assembled into clones with MiXCR by TCRdb, keeping productive beta chains. One record per CDR3 amino acid sequence lists the most common genes and DNA. The sample table contains 25,000 to 30,000 distinct CDR3 sequences; only one count was recorded for around 10% of them. The biggest ten clones account for roughly 6.6% of the sample. The time point label, read with the paper, signifies: patch test 2, 6 weeks after DPC sensitization. The treatment or condition label, read with the paper, signifies: therapeutic diphenylcyclopropenone sensitization with weekly scalp DPC. The specimen was whole blood, collected in connection with sensitization to the hapten diphenylcyclopropenone (DPC). All receptors come from a man aged 25-45 years with alopecia areata. Some clones in this sample may be carry-over from other donors' samples.

This clonotype was seen only a few times. V gene TRBV29-1 combines with J gene TRBJ1-2, with D hard to call. Germline CDR1 and CDR2: SQVTM and ANQGSEA. The germline V and J ends were trimmed by 2 bases and 2 bases, with 6 bases remaining between them. This CDR3 has 12 residues. The CDR3 is CSVENLNYGYTF. CDR3 sequence (DNA): TGCAGCGTTGAAAATCTGAACTATGGCTACACCTTC.

The V and J genes are TRBV5-5 and TRBJ1-5; D is unclear. Trimming removed 5 bases from V and 6 bases from J, with 15 bases in between. The germline gives CDR1 SGHKS, CDR2 YYEKEE (reference sequence). CDR3 length: 14 amino acids. The CDR3 sequence: CASRATWAGQPQHF. The CDR3 DNA reads TGTGCCAGCAGAGCTACTTGGGCTGGTCAGCCCCAGCATTTT.

This clonotype was recorded at least ten times. The chain employs TRBV6-2 or TRBV6-3 and TRBJ1-3; the D is unclear. The CDR3 covers 14 residues. Deletions cut 6 bases from V and 0 bases from J, with 9 bases between. The V gene's germline CDR1 is MNHEY and CDR2 SVGEGT. The CDR3 region has the DNA TGTGCCAGCAGCATCCGACACTCTGGAAACACCATATATTTT. Amino acids: CASSIRHSGNTIYF.

This clonotype is judged medium-sized (0.01 to 0.1%). This chain links TRBV27 with TRBJ2-6; 10 nucleotides align to TRBD1. Germline CDR1 and CDR2: MNHEY and SMNVEV (reference sequence). V lost 5 bases, J lost 2 bases, and 9 bases stayed unmatched. CDR3 length: 18 residues. The CDR3 DNA sequence: TGTGCCAGCAGTCCGAGACAGGGGGCTTCAGCTGGGGCCAACGTCCTGACTTTC. Translation: CASSPRQGASAGANVLTF.

This chain links TRBV29-1 with TRBJ1-4; D not resolved. The CDR3 is 11 residues long. Germline V lookup: CDR1 SQVTM, CDR2 ANQGSEA. V lost 4 bases to trimming and J lost 5 bases, with 5 bases between them. CDR3 nucleotides: TGCAGCGTTGCCTCCAATGAAAAACTGTTTTTT. Its translation: CSVASNEKLFF.

This clonotype appeared a few times. The gene calls are TRBV27 and TRBJ1-2; 7 nucleotides match TRBD1. The germline CDR1 and CDR2 sequences are MNHEY and SMNVEV (reference sequence). The CDR3 length is 14 residues. Losses at the gene ends were 6 bases for V and 0 bases for J; bases not matched to a gene: 4. CDR3 bases: TGTGCCAGCAGCGCGACAGGGCCTAACTATGGCTACACCTTC. This translates into CASSATGPNYGYTF.

This clonotype was observed a handful of times. The gene calls are TRBV7-9 and TRBJ1-6; D unclear. The V gene lost 5 bases and the J gene lost 6 bases, with 5 bases spanning the gap. The CDR3 length is 12 residues. Germline assignment: CDR1 SEHNR and CDR2 FQNEAQ (reference sequence). CDR3 nucleotide sequence: TGTGCCAGCAGCCTCACTAATTCACCCCTCCACTTT. Its translation: CASSLTNSPLHF. Based on the CDR3 plus reference TRBV7-9 and TRBJ1-6, the full variable domain is DTGVSQNPRHKITKRGQNVTFRCDPISEHNRLYWYRQTLGQGPEFLTYFQNEAQLEKSRLLSDRFSAERPKGSFSTLEIQRTEQGDSAMYLCASSLTNSPLHFGNGTRLTVT.

This clonotype was counted a few times. V and J are TRBV3-1 and TRBJ1-1, with D possibly matching TRBD1 (5 bases). Between the trimmed V and J ends, which lost 6 bases and 1 base, there was a span of 9 bases. In germline, CDR1 is LGHDT, CDR2 YNNKEL (reference sequence). This CDR3 is 13 amino acids long. The DNA for the CDR3 is TGTGCCAGCAGTCCTACAGGGAACACTGAAGCTTTCTTT. As protein: CASSPTGNTEAFF.

This clonotype was picked up many times. This chain links TRBV29-1 with TRBJ2-1, with 11 bases matching TRBD1. Losses at the gene ends were 5 bases for V and 4 bases for J; bases not matched to a gene: 4. Germline assignment: CDR1 SQVTM and CDR2 ANQGSEA. The CDR3 runs 14 residues. The CDR3 spells CSVQGQGGYNEQFF. The CDR3 DNA follows: TGCAGCGTTCAGGGACAGGGGGGATACAATGAGCAGTTCTTC.

This clonotype was observed a few times. The V and J genes are TRBV6-6 and TRBJ2-2; the D gene is possibly TRBD2 (5 bases). This CDR3 is built from 14 residues. The V end was cut by 10 bases, the J end by 0 bases, with 12 bases between. Germline V gene lookup returns CDR1 MNHNY and CDR2 SVGAGI (reference sequence). This CDR3 is CATKREPNTGELFF. The CDR3 coding sequence is TGTGCCACCAAAAGGGAGCCGAACACCGGGGAGCTGTTTTTT.